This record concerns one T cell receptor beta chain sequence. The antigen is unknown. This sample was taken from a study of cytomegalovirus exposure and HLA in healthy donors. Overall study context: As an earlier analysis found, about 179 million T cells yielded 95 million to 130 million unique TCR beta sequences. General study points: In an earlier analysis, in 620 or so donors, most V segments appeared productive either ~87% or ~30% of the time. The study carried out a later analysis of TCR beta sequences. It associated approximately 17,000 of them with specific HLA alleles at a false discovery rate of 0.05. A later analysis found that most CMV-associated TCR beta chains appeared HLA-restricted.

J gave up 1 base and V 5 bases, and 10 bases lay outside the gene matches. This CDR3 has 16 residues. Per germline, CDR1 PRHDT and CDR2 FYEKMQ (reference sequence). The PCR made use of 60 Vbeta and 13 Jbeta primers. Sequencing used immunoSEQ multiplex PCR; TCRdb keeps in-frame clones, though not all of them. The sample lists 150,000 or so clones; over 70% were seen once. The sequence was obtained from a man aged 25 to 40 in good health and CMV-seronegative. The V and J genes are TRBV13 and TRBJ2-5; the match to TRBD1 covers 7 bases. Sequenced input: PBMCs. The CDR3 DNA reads TGTGCCAGCAGCCGAGGGGGCGCGGGTGGCCAAGAGACCCAGTACTTC. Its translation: CASSRGGAGGQETQYF. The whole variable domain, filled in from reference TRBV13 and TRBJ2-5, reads AAGVIQSPRHLIKEKRETATLKCYPIPRHDTVYWYQQGPGQDPQFLISFYEKMQSDKGSIPDRFSAQQFSDYHSELNMSSLELGDSALYFCASSRGGAGGQETQYFGPGTRLLVL.